By its share, the clone carrying this T cell receptor (beta chain) is medium-sized. Its target is not known. Blood genomic DNA input for TRB amplification was 250-500 ng. The germline V gene has CDR1 SQVTM and CDR2 ANQGSEA. After removal of 3 bases from V and 9 bases from J, the junction contained 2 bases not matched to a gene. The CDR3 consists of 11 residues. BIOMED2 TRB-A/B primer pools were used in multiplex TRB PCR. TCRdb passed the multiplex PCR reads through MiXCR, listing each CDR3 protein once. Counted here are some 6,000 distinct CDR3 sequences, about a quarter occurring once; the ten biggest clones make up more than 10%. This entry belongs to a study of T and B cells in COVID-19 patients. About the research overall: Peripheral blood came from COVID-19 patients with active infection or after recovery. Median age was approximately 33 years in the recovered cohort and 67 years in the active-infection cohort.

Notes on the study in general: At recovery TRB diversity and richness exceeded healthy donors, after highly clonal active COVID-19 repertoires.

The source is a human donor with active COVID-19. The material sequenced was blood. V usage is TRBV29-1 and J usage is TRBJ2-1; 7 nucleotides match TRBD2. The CDR3: CSVDWGGEQFF. In nucleotides, the CDR3 is TGCAGCGTTGATTGGGGGGGTGAGCAGTTCTTC.